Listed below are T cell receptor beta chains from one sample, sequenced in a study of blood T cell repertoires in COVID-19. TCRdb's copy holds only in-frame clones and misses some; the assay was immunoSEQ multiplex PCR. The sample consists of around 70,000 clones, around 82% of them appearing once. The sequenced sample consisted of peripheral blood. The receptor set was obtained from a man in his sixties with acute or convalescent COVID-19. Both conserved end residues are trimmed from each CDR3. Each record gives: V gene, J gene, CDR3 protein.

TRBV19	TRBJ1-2	ASSIDIRLRANYGYT
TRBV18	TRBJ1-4	ASSSDRLNEKLF
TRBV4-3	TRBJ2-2	ASSQGTGGYTGELF
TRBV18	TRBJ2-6	ASSFAGASGANVLT
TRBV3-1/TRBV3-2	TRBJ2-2	ASSQWGGDGELF
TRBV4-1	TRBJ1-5	ASSRRDRENLPQH
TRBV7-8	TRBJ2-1	ASTRDRERDEQF
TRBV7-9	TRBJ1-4	ASSFGQTKNEKLF
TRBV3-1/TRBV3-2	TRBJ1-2	ASSQVTGGGIGGYT
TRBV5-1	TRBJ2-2	ASSPRTGNPGELF
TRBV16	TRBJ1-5	ASSQDPGLQH
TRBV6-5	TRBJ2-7	ASRSRVSEQY
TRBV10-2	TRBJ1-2	ASSDERETRGYT
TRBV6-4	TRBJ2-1	ASSPLAGGPDEQF
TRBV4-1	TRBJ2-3	ASSLRGGGADTQY